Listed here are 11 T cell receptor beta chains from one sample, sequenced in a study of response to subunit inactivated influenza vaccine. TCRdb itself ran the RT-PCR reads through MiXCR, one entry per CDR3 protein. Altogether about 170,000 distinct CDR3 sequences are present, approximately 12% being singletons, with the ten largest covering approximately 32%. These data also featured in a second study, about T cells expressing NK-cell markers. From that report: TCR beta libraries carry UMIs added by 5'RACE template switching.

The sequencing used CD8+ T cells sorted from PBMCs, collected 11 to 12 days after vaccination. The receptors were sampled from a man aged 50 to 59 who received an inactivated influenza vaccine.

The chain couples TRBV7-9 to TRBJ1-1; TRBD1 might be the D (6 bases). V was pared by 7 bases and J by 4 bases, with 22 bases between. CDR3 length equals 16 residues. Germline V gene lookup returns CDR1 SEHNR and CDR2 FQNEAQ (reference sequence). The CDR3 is CASTQMGGQGITEAFF. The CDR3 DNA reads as TGTGCCAGCACTCAGATGGGGGGGCAGGGCATCACTGAAGCTTTCTTT.

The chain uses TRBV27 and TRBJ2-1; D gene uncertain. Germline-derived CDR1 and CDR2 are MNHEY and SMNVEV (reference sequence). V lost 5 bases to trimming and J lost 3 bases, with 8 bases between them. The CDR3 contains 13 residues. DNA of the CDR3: TGTGCCAGCAGTCAGACTTTCTACAATGAGCAGTTCTTC. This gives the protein CASSQTFYNEQFF.

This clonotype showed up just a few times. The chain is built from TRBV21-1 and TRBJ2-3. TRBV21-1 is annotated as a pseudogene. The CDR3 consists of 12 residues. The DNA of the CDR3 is TGTACCCAGGAATTTGGCACAGATACGCAGTATTTT. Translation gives CTQEFGTDTQYF.

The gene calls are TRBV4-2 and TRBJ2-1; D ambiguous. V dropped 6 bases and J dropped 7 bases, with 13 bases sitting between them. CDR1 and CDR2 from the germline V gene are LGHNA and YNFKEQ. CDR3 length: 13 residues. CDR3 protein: CASRVLGRNEQFF. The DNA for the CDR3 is TGTGCCAGCAGGGTTTTAGGCAGAAATGAGCAGTTCTTC.

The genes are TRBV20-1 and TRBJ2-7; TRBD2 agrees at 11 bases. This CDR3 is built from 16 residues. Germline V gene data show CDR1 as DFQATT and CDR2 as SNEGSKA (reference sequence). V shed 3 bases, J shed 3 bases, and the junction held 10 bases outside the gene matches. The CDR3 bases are TGCAGTGCTAGGGATGTAGCGGGAGGGGATAACTACGAGCAGTACTTC. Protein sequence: CSARDVAGGDNYEQYF.

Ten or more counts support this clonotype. The CDR3 loop is CATSRTWAYEQYF. DNA of the CDR3: TGTGCCACCAGCAGAACATGGGCCTACGAGCAGTACTTC. The chain carries TRBV15 and TRBJ2-7; no definite D call. The V and J ends lost 2 bases and 2 bases respectively, with 7 bases between them. Germline V gene data show CDR1 as LNHNV and CDR2 as YYDKDF (reference sequence). The CDR3 totals 13 residues. Combining the CDR3 with reference TRBV15 and TRBJ2-7 gives the whole variable domain DAMVIQNPRYQVTQFGKPVTLSCSQTLNHNVMYWYQQKSSQAPKLLFHYYDKDFNNEADTPDNFQSRRPNTSFCFLDIRSPGLGDTAMYLCATSRTWAYEQYFGPGTRLTVT.

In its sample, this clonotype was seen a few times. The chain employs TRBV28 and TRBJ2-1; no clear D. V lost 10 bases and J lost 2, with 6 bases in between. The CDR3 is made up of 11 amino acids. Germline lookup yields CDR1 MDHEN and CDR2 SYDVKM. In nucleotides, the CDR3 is TGTGCCACCCGCACCTACAATGAGCAGTTCTTC. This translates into CATRTYNEQFF.

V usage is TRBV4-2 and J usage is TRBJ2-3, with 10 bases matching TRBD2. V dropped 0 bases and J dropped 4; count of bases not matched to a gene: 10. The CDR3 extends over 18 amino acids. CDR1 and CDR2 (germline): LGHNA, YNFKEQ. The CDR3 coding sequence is TGTGCCAGCAGCCAAGAGCAGCGGGGGGGGATTTTCGCAGATACGCAGTATTTT. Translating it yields CASSQEQRGGIFADTQYF.

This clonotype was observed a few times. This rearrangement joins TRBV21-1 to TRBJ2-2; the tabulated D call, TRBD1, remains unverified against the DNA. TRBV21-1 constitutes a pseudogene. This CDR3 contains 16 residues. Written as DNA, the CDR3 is TGTGCCAGCAGCTTTTGGTCCCTAGGGAACACCGGGGAGCTGTTTTTT. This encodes CASSFWSLGNTGELFF.

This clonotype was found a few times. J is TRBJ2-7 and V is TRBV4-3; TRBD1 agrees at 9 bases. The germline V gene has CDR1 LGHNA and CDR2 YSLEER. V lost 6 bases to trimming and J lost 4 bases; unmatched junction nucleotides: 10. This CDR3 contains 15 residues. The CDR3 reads CASSRRTGEVYEQYF. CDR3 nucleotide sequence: TGCGCCAGCAGTCGGAGGACAGGGGAGGTTTACGAGCAGTACTTC.

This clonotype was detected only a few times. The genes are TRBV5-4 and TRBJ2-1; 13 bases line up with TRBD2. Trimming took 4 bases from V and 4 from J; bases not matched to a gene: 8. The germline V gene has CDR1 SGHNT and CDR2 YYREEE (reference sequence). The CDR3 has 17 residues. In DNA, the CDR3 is TGTGCCAGCAGCGGGGGGACTAGCGGGAACTCGTACAATGAGCAGTTCTTC. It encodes CASSGGTSGNSYNEQFF.